This TCR beta chain comes out of a study of cytomegalovirus exposure and HLA in healthy donors. Across the whole study: From donors who were HLA-typed, an early data release held approximately 80 million unique TCRs. Points from the study as a whole: Several top significant clusters appeared, in a later analysis, to be linked to common viral pathogens.

Both 60 Vbeta primers and 13 Jbeta primers went into the PCR. The repertoire was sequenced with immunoSEQ multiplex PCR; TCRdb's copy has only in-frame clones and lacks some. This table holds over 100,000 clones, 82% found once. Comment on this clone: Its antigen remains unknown.

Germline lookup yields CDR1 SGHTA and CDR2 FQGNSA. Trimming left V 5 bases short and J 3 bases short, with 16 bases between. The CDR3 contains 15 residues. The specimen sequenced was PBMCs. The receptor comes from a man aged 25 to 45 in good health and CMV-seropositive. The J gene is TRBJ1-1, the V gene TRBV7-2, with D maybe TRBD1 (6 bases). The CDR3: CASSPLTGLYTEAFF. Here the CDR3 DNA reads TGTGCCAGCAGCCCCCTGACAGGTTTATACACTGAAGCTTTCTTT. Together with reference TRBV7-2 and TRBJ1-1, the CDR3 gives the full variable domain: GAGVSQSPSNKVTEKGKDVELRCDPISGHTALYWYRQSLGQGLEFLIYFQGNSAPDKSGLPSDRFSAERTGGSVSTLTIQRTQQEDSAVYLCASSPLTGLYTEAFFGQGTRLTVV.